This TCR beta chain was found in a study of STAT5B mutations in CD4+ large granular lymphocyte leukemia. The protocol was immunoSEQ multiplex PCR, while the TCRdb copy is restricted to in-frame clones and leaves out a portion. In the table there are roughly 21,000 clones, 65% to 80% of which are singletons. This clone was detected only a few times. This CDR3 comprises 16 residues. V lost 0 bases to trimming and J lost 1 base, with 10 bases between them. CDR1 KGHSH and CDR2 LQKENI come from the germline V gene. The V gene is TRBV18, the J gene TRBJ1-5; unclear D gene. This TCR derives from a human donor in good health. Sequencing was done on a sample of CD4+ T cells from blood buffy coats. The CDR3 DNA follows: TGTGCCAGCTCACCACCATCTTTGGGCAGCAATCAGCCCCAGCATTTT. Its translation is CASSPPSLGSNQPQHF.